Only a few counts were recorded for the clone carrying this T cell receptor beta chain. The germline CDR1 and CDR2 sequences are MNHEY and SMNVEV (reference sequence). The CDR3 covers 14 residues. Between the trimmed V and J ends, which lost 2 bases and 4 bases, there was a span of 12 bases. The data belong to a study of control samples from healthy donors and cancer patients. Clones were sequenced by immunoSEQ multiplex PCR, and TCRdb holds only the in-frame ones, with some missing. Found here are 40,000 to 55,000 clones, over 65% of them singletons; the top ten hold roughly 18%. The chain recombines TRBV27 with TRBJ2-7, with D perhaps matching TRBD2 (6 bases). The source material was formalin-fixed, paraffin-embedded tissue. The clonotype comes from a male donor with melanoma. The CDR3 is CASSLLLAPYEQYF. Written as DNA, the CDR3 is TGTGCCAGCAGTTTACTACTAGCCCCTTACGAGCAGTACTTC.